The entry that follows covers one T cell receptor (beta chain) sequence. Its antigen is currently not known. Within one base of it there is no much larger clone, and no base qualities were kept. The germline V gene encodes CDR1 SGHTA and CDR2 FQGNSA. V loses 1 base of germline sequence and J loses 2 bases, and the interval between the two ends is 9 bases. Counted from cysteine to phenylalanine, this CDR3 has 14 amino acids. Only the CDR3 part of the read is kept: 42 bases, read in frame from the first base. These data originate in a study of blood T cell repertoires in COVID-19 (dated by TCRdb to the early 2020s). Regarding the complete study: The collaborator samples originated in the United States, Italy and Spain and spanned the acute and convalescent phases of COVID-19. The material from the prospective study consisted of cDNA or gDNA derived from T cells, B-cell-depleted T cells, or PBMCs. Deeply sampled blood TCRbeta repertoires from subjects exposed to, actively infected with, or recovered from COVID-19 were included in the dataset. The repertoires were made available in a free public database intended to serve as a resource for research on the immune response to SARS-CoV-2. Samples came from the ongoing ImmuneRACE study (first 160 participants) plus 1,254 subjects from 6 global collaborators. A de-identified subject ID, COVID-19 status, age in years and sex were almost always included in the sample metadata. HLA class I and class II types, where available, came from metadata supplied by the sample provider rather than from assay-based typing.

Collaborating institutions collected whole blood in K2EDTA tubes following their own protocols. For TCRbeta analysis, collaborators shipped samples in one of three forms: frozen whole blood, isolated PBMCs, or DNA extracted from either of those sample types. The immunoSEQ Assay, a bias-controlled multiplex PCR, was used to amplify TCRbeta CDR3 regions from genomic DNA. The paper's data handling went like this. The number of nucleated cells in each sample was estimated by amplification of reference gene primers within the assay. To quantify the absolute abundance of each unique TCRbeta CDR3 rearrangement, sequence reads were collapsed and filtered. For each sample, productive Simpson clonality was calculated as the square root of Simpson's diversity index over productive rearrangements. Entries here come from immuneACCESS through TCRdb and include only in-frame sequences with V and J called. Some clones fail to appear in such tables; in the studies checked, an unresolved V gene covers under half of the shortfall, and the cause of the remainder is unknown. Clone size and the V and J calls come from that table; the DNA yielded D and trimming. Counted in this sample were some 200,000 clones; about 85% of them appeared once. 1.5% to 2% of the sample rests with the top ten.

Study-level results and caveats: How much clinical and demographic metadata was included differed by source and by participant, and the metadata was provided uncurated.

The receptor was derived from a man between 70 and 80 years old with acute or convalescent COVID-19. In this chain, TRBV7-2 is recombined with TRBJ2-7; perhaps TRBD1 is the D gene, with 6 bases matching. The specimen was peripheral blood. For the CDR3, the sequence is CASSLDRAAYEQYF. The DNA reads as follows: TGTGCCAGCAGCTTAGACAGGGCCGCCTACGAGCAGTACTTC.